These 2 T cell receptor beta chains share one sample of origin, sequenced in a study of blood T cell repertoires in COVID-19. Sequencing used immunoSEQ multiplex PCR; TCRdb keeps in-frame clones, though not all of them. This table holds about 240,000 clones, about nine tenths found once. Material for sequencing was peripheral blood. These TCRs come from a man in his sixties who had recovered from COVID-19.

The gene calls are TRBV4-1 and TRBJ2-7; weak D call: TRBD1 (6 bases). V was cut by 10 bases and J by 2 bases, with 30 bases left in between. Looked up from germline, CDR1 is MGHRA and CDR2 is YSYEKL. The CDR3 spans 18 residues. This CDR3 reads CANKRGNNRDTLAYEQYV. CDR3 nucleotides: TGCGCCAATAAAAGAGGTAATAATCGGGACACTCTAGCCTACGAGCAGTACGTC.

This clone was counted between two and nine times. The rearrangement uses TRBV5-1 and TRBJ1-1, with 7 bases that match TRBD1. J gave up 7 bases and V 0 bases, and 12 bases lay outside the gene matches. Looked up from germline, CDR1 is SGHRS and CDR2 is YFSETQ. The CDR3 sequence is 16 residues long. Here the CDR3 reads CASSLVVTGLIGEAFF. The DNA for the CDR3 is TGCGCCAGCAGCTTGGTTGTGACAGGGCTTATCGGTGAAGCTTTCTTT. Full variable domain (rest looked up from reference TRBV5-1 and TRBJ1-1): KAGVTQTPRYLIKTRGQQVTLSCSPISGHRSVSWYQQTPGQGLQFLFEYFSETQRNKGNFPGRFSGRQFSNSRSEMNVSTLELGDSALYLCASSLVVTGLIGEAFFGQGTRLTVV.